The clone carrying this T cell receptor (beta chain) was counted many times. The length of the CDR3 is 13 residues. V was trimmed by 5 bases and J by 5 bases, leaving 12 bases between them. The germline V gene encodes CDR1 SGHVS and CDR2 FQNEAQ. This entry comes from a study of blood T cell repertoires in COVID-19. Study summary: The United States, Italy and Spain supplied acute and convalescent COVID-19 samples. Nucleic acid was either cDNA or gDNA, and it came from T cells, B-cell-depleted T cells, or PBMCs.

As originally analysed: How many nucleated cells were present was estimated from reference gene primer amplification. TCRdb keeps only in-frame clones here, not all; method: immunoSEQ multiplex PCR. V and J calls and clone size come straight from that table; D and trimming were deduced from the DNA. Of around 260,000 clones listed, around 87% are singletons. The chain combines TRBV7-8 with TRBJ1-2, with D unclear. The material sequenced was peripheral blood. The clonotype comes from a young man with active or convalescent COVID-19. The CDR3 is CASSPRGIYGYTF. DNA for the CDR3: TGTGCCAGCAGCCCCCGCGGCATTTATGGCTACACCTTC.